This T cell receptor delta chain was profiled in a study of gamma-delta T cells after stem cell transplantation. TCRdb re-called the RT-PCR reads using CATT. The sample shows 3,000 to 4,000 delta-chain clones, around 1.8% of them seen only once. This clone is deemed medium-sized. The CDR3 extends over 16 amino acids. The V and J ends lost 1 base and 4 bases respectively, with 18 bases between them. Germline V gene lookup returns CDR1 GEAIGNYY and CDR2 EKD. The sequence derives from a human donor. It is not recorded whose cells these are; they may come from a transplant donor. This sequence joins TRDV2 and TRDJ1; weak D call: TRDD3 (5 bases). Sequenced sample: gamma-delta T cells. The CDR3 coding sequence is TGTGCCTGTGACACATTCTGGGACCGGAGAGGCGATAAACTCATCTTT. It is translated as CACDTFWDRRGDKLIF.